This passage covers 6 T cell receptor beta chains from one sample sequenced in a study of shared clonotypes between healthy human individuals. The repertoire was sequenced with immunoSEQ multiplex PCR; TCRdb's copy has only in-frame clones and lacks some. The sample contains some 2,500,000 clones, about nine tenths of which appear only once. The sequencing sample was made of naive CD4+ T cells from PBMCs. Subset meaning: CD45RA+ positively selected. These receptors all come from a man younger than 30 in good health. Some clones in this sample may be carry-over from other donors' samples.

The chain is built from TRBV5-1 and TRBJ2-7, with D unresolved. CDR3 length equals 15 residues. V lost 1 base to trimming and J lost 5 bases, with 16 bases between them. The germline V gene encodes CDR1 SGHRS and CDR2 YFSETQ. Here the CDR3 reads CASSLFLVSENEQYF. CDR3 coding DNA: TGCGCCAGCAGCTTGTTCCTCGTCTCCGAAAACGAGCAGTACTTC.

This clone has just one count. The chain is built from TRBV6-1 and TRBJ1-2; tentative D call: TRBD1 (5 bases). Per the germline V gene, CDR1 is MNHNS and CDR2 is SASEGT. V gave up 4 bases and J gave up 5 bases, with 20 bases separating them. This CDR3 is built from 16 residues. This chain's CDR3 is CASSANAGSRYYGYTF. CDR3 nucleotides: TGTGCCAGCAGTGCAAACGCAGGGAGTCGATATTATGGCTACACCTTC.

The rearrangement joins TRBV27 to TRBJ1-1; D might be TRBD1 (5 bases). V lost 7 bases to trimming and J lost 5 bases, with 17 bases between them. Germline values: CDR1 MNHEY, CDR2 SMNVEV (reference sequence). The CDR3 is 14 residues long. The CDR3 protein is CASTAWGDGTEAFF. CDR3 bases: TGTGCCAGCACTGCATGGGGGGACGGGACTGAAGCTTTCTTT.

The chain employs TRBV9 and TRBJ1-2, with D possibly matching TRBD1 (5 bases). This CDR3 is 12 amino acids long. The germline V gene has CDR1 SGDLS and CDR2 YYNGEE. Trimming removed 4 bases at V and 8 bases at J, with 12 bases between. Written as DNA, the CDR3 is TGTGCCAGCAGCATTGGACAAGGGGGCTACACCTTC. It specifies CASSIGQGGYTF.

The rearrangement uses TRBV18 and TRBJ1-1; D is unresolved. CDR3 length equals 16 residues. CDR1 is KGHSH, CDR2 LQKENI, per germline. Between the trimmed V and J ends, which lost 0 bases and 3 bases, there was a span of 14 bases. CDR3: CASSPPSGEAYTEAFF. In DNA form, the CDR3 reads TGTGCCAGCTCACCACCATCCGGGGAGGCCTACACTGAAGCTTTCTTT.

The genes are TRBV6-5 and TRBJ1-5; 8 nucleotides agree with TRBD1. V was clipped by 5 bases and J by 5 bases; unmatched bases: 2. The CDR3 runs to 13 residues. CDR1 is MNHEY and CDR2 is SVGAGI in the germline V gene. CDR3 residues: CASSETGDQPQHF. The CDR3, as DNA: TGTGCCAGCAGTGAGACAGGGGATCAGCCCCAGCATTTT.